The 14 T cell receptor beta chains below were found in one sample sequenced in a study of cytomegalovirus exposure and HLA in healthy donors. The method was immunoSEQ multiplex PCR; TCRdb's version includes in-frame clones alone and lacks a portion of them. The table includes some 56,000 clones, 85% to 95% detected once. Sequencing input: PBMCs. These receptors all stem from a man between 18 and 35 years old in good health and CMV-seronegative.

The chain employs TRBV28 and TRBJ1-3; D is ambiguous. V was trimmed by 4 bases and J by 3 bases, leaving 7 bases between them. In germline, CDR1 is MDHEN, CDR2 SYDVKM. This CDR3 contains 13 residues. CDR3 nucleotide sequence: TGTGCCAGCAGTTCCCTCCTTGGAAACACCATATATTTT. Protein sequence: CASSSLLGNTIYF.

V is TRBV28 and J is TRBJ2-3; 8 bases are shared with TRBD2. J lost 6 bases, V lost 8 bases, and 13 bases had no gene match. The CDR3 contains 15 residues. Germline V gene sequence: CDR1 MDHEN, CDR2 SYDVKM. The CDR3 reads CASGTGGGRFDTQYF. The DNA of the CDR3 is TGTGCCAGCGGTACGGGGGGCGGGAGGTTCGATACGCAGTATTTT.

This clone has more than one count but fewer than ten. This chain uses TRBV11-2 with TRBJ2-7; D is unclear. This CDR3 contains 14 residues. Germline V lookup: CDR1 SGHAT, CDR2 FQNNGV. The V gene lost 1 base and the J gene lost 2 bases, with 9 bases spanning the gap. For the CDR3, the DNA is TGTGCCAGCAGCTTAGCCGGCGGAGCCTACGAGCAGTACTTC. Translated: CASSLAGGAYEQYF.

The V gene is TRBV18, the J gene TRBJ2-7; 7 positions agree with TRBD1. Germline V CDR1 and CDR2: KGHSH, LQKENI. The CDR3 is made up of 13 amino acids. J gave up 3 bases and V 3 bases, and 2 bases lay outside the gene matches. This CDR3 reads CASSPGQIYEQYF. The DNA for the CDR3 is TGTGCCAGCTCACCGGGACAGATCTACGAGCAGTACTTC.

This sequence joins TRBV19 and TRBJ1-2; 9 nucleotides agree with TRBD1. Germline V gives CDR1 LNHDA, CDR2 SQIVND (reference sequence). This CDR3 is built from 14 residues. V shed 8 bases and J 7 bases; nucleotides not matched to a gene: 11. In nucleotides, the CDR3 is TGTGCCAGTGGAAGGGACAGGGATTTTTCTGGCTACACCTTC. Protein product: CASGRDRDFSGYTF.

This clone showed up just once. CDR3 in amino acids: CASRPTGSHEQFF. The CDR3 DNA is TGCGCCAGCAGGCCCACGGGGAGCCATGAGCAGTTCTTC. V and J are TRBV10-2 and TRBJ2-1, with D possibly TRBD2 on 5 matching bases. This CDR3 spans 13 amino acids. Germline values: CDR1 WSHSY, CDR2 SAAADI. The V and J ends lost 6 bases and 8 bases respectively, with 14 bases between them.

CDR3 nucleotide sequence: TGTGCCAGCAGCCGAGGCTCGGGTAGCGCAGGCACAGATACGCAGTATTTT. It encodes CASSRGSGSAGTDTQYF. This sequence joins TRBV5-5 and TRBJ2-3; tentative D call: TRBD2 (5 bases). The CDR3 is 17 residues long. Trimming cost V 4 bases and J 1 base, with 19 bases left between them. CDR1 is SGHKS and CDR2 is YYEKEE in the germline V gene (reference sequence).

The rearrangement uses TRBV18 and TRBJ2-7; 12 bases are shared with TRBD1. J gave up 6 bases and V 0 bases, and 6 bases lay outside the gene matches. Per the germline V gene, CDR1 is KGHSH and CDR2 is LQKENI. The CDR3 is made up of 16 amino acids. CDR3 bases: TGTGCCAGCTCACCACCGGGACAGGGGGCGCAGGGCGAGCAGTACTTC. Translated: CASSPPGQGAQGEQYF. Complete variable domain (other parts from reference TRBV18 and TRBJ2-7): NAGVMQNPRHLVRRRGQEARLRCSPMKGHSHVYWYRQLPEEGLKFMVYLQKENIIDESGMPKERFSAEFPKEGPSILRIQQVVRGDSAAYFCASSPPGQGAQGEQYFGPGTRLTVT.

This chain's CDR3 is CASSQSSGLASYEQYF. CDR3 bases: TGTGCCAGCAGCCAATCTTCGGGACTAGCCTCCTACGAGCAGTACTTC. The genes are TRBV14 and TRBJ2-7; 9 positions agree with TRBD2. This CDR3 is built from 16 residues. CDR1 SGHDN and CDR2 FVKESK come from the germline V gene. V gave up 2 bases and J gave up 0 bases; unmatched junction bases: 5.

The V gene is TRBV5-6, the J gene TRBJ1-4, with 9 positions matching TRBD1. The trim removed 5 bases at V and 8 bases at J, leaving 1 base unmatched. Germline CDR1 is SGHDT and CDR2 is YYEEEE. The CDR3 extends over 12 amino acids. The CDR3 loop is CASRGQGEKLFF. The CDR3 nucleotides are TGTGCCAGCAGGGGACAGGGAGAAAAACTGTTTTTT.

The gene calls are TRBV5-1 and TRBJ2-1; tentatively, D is TRBD1 (6 bases). Germline CDR1 is SGHRS and CDR2 is YFSETQ. The CDR3 totals 15 residues. V was clipped by 5 bases and J by 3 bases, with 15 bases between them. The DNA for the CDR3 is TGCGCCAGCAGTTGGGCGCGGACAGTCTACAATGAGCAGTTCTTC. This gives the protein CASSWARTVYNEQFF.

This clone showed up just once. V is TRBV13 and J is TRBJ1-1, with D maybe TRBD1 (6 bases). V lost 2 bases and J lost 5, with 9 bases in between. Germline V lookup: CDR1 PRHDT, CDR2 FYEKMQ (reference sequence). The CDR3 spans 13 residues. CDR3 bases: TGTGCCAGCAGCTTAAGGGGGGGGACTGAAGCTTTCTTT. It translates to CASSLRGGTEAFF.

The rearrangement joins TRBV7-2 to TRBJ1-2, with 8 positions matching TRBD1. V was pared by 6 bases and J by 2 bases, with 11 bases of the junction left unmatched. This CDR3 contains 16 residues. Germline CDR1 SGHTA, CDR2 FQGNSA. The DNA for the CDR3 is TGTGCCAGCAGGTCGGCAGGGGGCACTCCGAACTATGGCTACACCTTC. Translating gives CASRSAGGTPNYGYTF.

The J gene is TRBJ2-3, the V gene TRBV29-1; TRBD2 is a possible D gene (5 bases). V lost 7 bases and J lost 3, with 8 bases in between. The CDR3 has 11 residues. CDR1 is SQVTM and CDR2 is ANQGSEA in the germline V gene. The CDR3 loop is CSGGGTDTQYF. The CDR3 coding sequence is TGCAGCGGCGGCGGGACAGATACGCAGTATTTT.